The TCR beta chain under discussion was sequenced for a study of graft-versus-host responses after intestinal transplantation. J was trimmed by 6 bases and V by 3 bases; bases with no gene match: 8. Germline loops: CDR1 SGHRS, CDR2 YFSETQ. CDR3 length equals 15 residues. The protocol was immunoSEQ multiplex PCR, while the TCRdb copy is restricted to in-frame clones and leaves out a portion. The sample records 13,000 to 15,000 clones, 30% to 35% being singletons. This receptor was taken from a human patient who received an intestinal transplant. The chain combines TRBV5-1 with TRBJ2-1, with 8 nucleotides matching TRBD2. This specimen consisted of alloreactive CD4+ T cells from a mixed lymphocyte reaction culture, obtained before intestinal transplant. Subset indicated: CFSE-low proliferating T cells sorted from roughly 6-day pre-transplant mixed lymphocyte reaction (GvH or HvG direction). CDR3 protein: CASSSIAGLVNEQFF. The DNA of the CDR3 is TGCGCCAGCAGCTCTATAGCGGGACTGGTCAATGAGCAGTTCTTC.